This entry lists 8 T cell receptor beta chains sequenced from one sample in a study of T cell clonality in common variable immunodeficiency (dated by TCRdb to the mid-2010s). Libraries were prepared through the immunoSEQ multiplex PCR assay. TCRdb re-hosts the immuneACCESS table, in-frame sequences only. Its copies lack some clones; in the studies checked, an unresolved V gene accounts for under half of them, and the cause for the rest is not known. The table for this sample lists 40,000 or so clones, none of them counted only once. The ten largest clonotypes hold approximately 4% of the sample. Source material: peripheral blood mononuclear cells. The receptor source for this set is a person aged 18 to 70 in good health.

This clone was seen at least ten times. The read finishes 3 residues shy of the CDR3 end, and the germline J gene is used to complete it. The gene calls are TRBV18 and TRBJ2-7; TRBD1 matches at 8 bases. V dropped 3 bases and J dropped 1; count of bases not matched to a gene: 11. The CDR3 runs 17 residues. The germline CDR1 and CDR2 sequences are KGHSH and LQKENI. The CDR3 loop reads CASSPIEIGQGSYEQYF. The part of the CDR3 DNA that was read is TGTGCCAGCTCACCCATCGAAATCGGACAGGGATCCTACGAG.

Concerning this clone itself: Read data end 3 residues before the CDR3 end; the end is taken from the germline J gene. Other nucleotide sequences in the sample specify the same CDR3. The rearrangement uses TRBV7-2 and TRBJ2-5; no clear D gene. CDR1 is SGHTA, CDR2 FQGNSA, per germline. Trimming left V 5 bases short and J 2 bases short, with 9 bases between. This CDR3 has 13 residues. CDR3 amino acids: CASSLRVQETQYF. The covered CDR3 bases are TGTGCCAGCAGCCTCCGGGTACAAGAGACC.

Comment on this clone: The read falls 3 residues short of the CDR3 end, and the missing part is taken from the germline J gene. The V and J genes are TRBV5-1 and TRBJ2-5; 11 bases map to TRBD2. Per germline, CDR1 SGHRS and CDR2 YFSETQ. This CDR3 comprises 14 residues. V dropped 4 bases and J dropped 4; count of bases not matched to a gene: 3. Incomplete CDR3 DNA: TGCGCCAGCAGCCTTAGCGGGGGGGTAGAGACC. It translates to CASSLSGGVET. The whole CDR3 protein reads CASSLSGGVETQYF.

There are many counts of this clone. The read stops 3 residues short of the end of the CDR3; the missing end is completed from the germline J gene. The chain carries TRBV18 and TRBJ2-7; 14 bases fit TRBD2. Germline V gene sequence: CDR1 KGHSH, CDR2 LQKENI. Trimming at V came to 3 bases and at J to 2 bases, leaving 6 bases not matched to a gene. This CDR3 comprises 17 residues. CDR3 loop: CASSPGLAGAPPYEQYF. CDR3 DNA, as far as it was read: TGTGCCAGCTCACCGGGACTAGCGGGAGCCCCGCCCTACGAG.

This clone was detected only a few times. Here the CDR3 reads CASSLQGNTEAFF. CDR3 DNA, as far as it was read: TGTGCCAGCAGCTTGCAGGGTAACACTGAA. The gene calls are TRBV7-9 and TRBJ1-1, with a weak D call TRBD1 (5 bases). The CDR3 extends 3 residues past the end of the read, so its final part is completed from the germline J gene. V dropped 3 bases and J dropped 2 bases, with 7 bases sitting between them. This CDR3 has 13 residues. CDR1 SEHNR and CDR2 FQNEAQ come from the germline V gene (reference sequence).

This clone was seen more than once but under ten times. The read is 3 residues too short to cover the CDR3 end, so that end is filled in from the germline J gene. V is TRBV18 and J is TRBJ2-1; 9 bases are shared with TRBD1. With V trimmed by 0 bases and J by 6 bases, 9 bases remained unmatched. Germline CDR1 and CDR2: KGHSH and LQKENI. The CDR3 sequence is 17 residues long. CDR3 DNA, as far as it was read: TGTGCCAGCTCACCACCGAGTCTTTCGACAGGGGGCAATGAG. Translating it yields CASSPPSLSTGGNE. The CDR3 in its entirety is CASSPPSLSTGGNEQFF.

This clone has at least ten counts. The CDR3 goes on 3 residues after the read ends, and that part is filled in from the germline J gene. The gene calls are TRBV2 and TRBJ2-5; TRBD1 or TRBD2 may be the D gene (5 bases each). The CDR3 runs 13 residues. V lost 1 base and J lost 5, with 8 bases in between. Per the germline V gene, CDR1 is SNHLY and CDR2 is FYNNEI. CDR3 DNA (partial): TGTGCCAGCAGTGAAGGAGGGGTCGAGACC. The encoded protein is CASSEGGVET. The whole CDR3 sequence is CASSEGGVETQYF. The whole variable domain, remainder taken from reference TRBV2 and TRBJ2-5, is EPEVTQTPSHQVTQMGQEVILRCVPISNHLYFYWYRQILGQKVEFLVSFYNNEISEKSEIFDDQFSVERPDGSNFTLKIRSTKLEDSAMYFCASSEGGVETQYFGPGTRLLVL.

This clone has a count of ten or more. The sequenced CDR3 bases are TGTGCCAGCAGCCTCACCGGGACAGGGGCGGTAAAAGATACG. Translating gives CASSLTGTGAVKDT. In full, the CDR3 is CASSLTGTGAVKDTQYF. The rearrangement links TRBV9 to TRBJ2-3, with 10 bases fitting TRBD1. The sequence runs out 3 residues before the end of the CDR3; the remainder is reconstructed from the germline J gene. The V gene end was trimmed by 4 bases and the J gene end by 5 bases; junction bases not matched to a gene: 13. The CDR3 consists of 17 residues. Germline V lookup: CDR1 SGDLS, CDR2 YYNGEE.